This T cell receptor (beta chain) was observed in a study of control samples from healthy donors and cancer patients. The CDR3 has 14 residues. V was pared by 3 bases and J by 9 bases, with 17 bases between. Germline V gene sequence: CDR1 MGHRA, CDR2 YSYEKL. This clone was recorded once. The assay was immunoSEQ multiplex PCR, and TCRdb's table has in-frame clones only and misses some. The profile shows 150,000 to 160,000 clones, nearly 95% of them singletons. The sequenced material came from blood. The V call is TRBV4-1, the J call TRBJ1-2, with D possibly TRBD1 on 5 matching bases. This receptor was taken from a man aged 50-60 years in good health. The CDR3 nucleotides are TGCGCCAGCAGCCATAGACGGGGCCTCGAAAGCTACACCTTC. Protein product: CASSHRRGLESYTF.